A selection of T cell receptor beta chains follows, all from one sample in a study of long-term antiretroviral therapy in people with HIV. Method: immunoSEQ multiplex PCR; TCRdb's copy keeps in-frame clones and lacks some. In the table there are tens of thousands of clones, about 95% of which are singletons. The sequences come from unsorted PBMCs, collected 6 to 6.5 years after starting antiretroviral therapy. The receptors were sampled from a man aged 25 to 45 with HIV. Each CDR3 is given with its conserved first and last residue. Each record gives: D gene, clone size, V gene, J gene, CDR3 DNA, CDR3 protein. D genes are given only for firm matches. Size tells how often a clone was seen (once, few, many) or the class of an expanded clone, and some rows leave it out.

NA	NA	TRBV5-6	TRBJ2-6	TGTGCCAGCAGCTTGCGGGCTGGGGCCAACGTCCTGACTTTC	CASSLRAGANVLTF
TRBD2	NA	TRBV27	TRBJ2-7	TGTGCCAGCAGTTTACAGCGGGATGCCTACGAGCAGTACTTC	CASSLQRDAYEQYF
TRBD1	few	TRBV30	TRBJ1-1	TGTGCCTGGGGACAGGGTTTTGTCGAAGCTTTCTTT	CAWGQGFVEAFF
NA	NA	TRBV5-6	TRBJ2-1	TGTGCCAGCAGTAGCTACGGGGGGACAAATGAGCAGTTCTTC	CASSSYGGTNEQFF
NA	NA	TRBV30	TRBJ2-7	TGTGCCTGGAGTCACCAGGGGGGTGCCTACGAGCAGTACTTC	CAWSHQGGAYEQYF
NA	NA	TRBV6-5	TRBJ2-7	TGTGCCAGCAGCCAGGGGAACCCCTACGAGCAGTACTTC	CASSQGNPYEQYF
NA	NA	TRBV6-5	TRBJ2-7	TGTGCCAGCAGTTACTCGGCAGCCACGGGCGAGCAGTACTTC	CASSYSAATGEQYF
NA	NA	TRBV7-9	TRBJ1-1	TGTGCCAGCACCGACCAAAGGACAGTTAACACTGAAGCTTTCTTT	CASTDQRTVNTEAFF
NA	once	TRBV14	TRBJ2-5	TGTGCCAGCAGTCGGCCGGGACACCAAGAGACCCAGTACTTC	CASSRPGHQETQYF
TRBD1	NA	TRBV27	TRBJ1-2	TGTGCCAGCAGTTTATCGTGGCAGGGGGGTTTCGTGGGCTACACCTTC	CASSLSWQGGFVGYTF
NA	NA	TRBV28	TRBJ1-4	TGTGCCAGCAGTTTAAGGAACCCGGGTGAAAAACTGTTTTTT	CASSLRNPGEKLFF
NA	NA	TRBV14	TRBJ2-7	TGTGCCAGCAGCCACCCCGAGGGCGTACGCTCCTACGAGCAGTACTTC	CASSHPEGVRSYEQYF
TRBD2	NA	TRBV9	TRBJ2-7	TGTGCCAGCAGCGTAGAGGGAGCGGGGGGCACCTACGAGCAGTACTTC	CASSVEGAGGTYEQYF
TRBD1	once	TRBV6-5	TRBJ1-1	TGTGCCAGCACTCCGGGGGACAGTGCTACCGGTGAAGCTTTCTTT	CASTPGDSATGEAFF
NA	NA	TRBV7-9	TRBJ1-2	TGTGCCAGCTCTTCTGTCCTCAGGGAGGTAAACTATGGCTACACCTTC	CASSSVLREVNYGYTF
NA	NA	TRBV4-2	TRBJ2-7	TGTGCCAGCAGCCAAGCGGTAGGGAAGGGCGAGCAGTACTTC	CASSQAVGKGEQYF
NA	NA	TRBV30	TRBJ1-4	TGTGCCTGGAGAGCTGCAGGGCCAACTAATGAAAAACTGTTTTTT	CAWRAAGPTNEKLFF
NA	NA	TRBV20-1	TRBJ1-1	TGCAGTGCTAGAGACACAGAAAAAGCTTTCTTT	CSARDTEKAFF
TRBD1	NA	TRBV7-8	TRBJ2-5	TGTGCCAGCAGCCCCCCGACAGGGGATGAGACCCAGTACTTC	CASSPPTGDETQYF
NA	NA	TRBV6-1	TRBJ1-2	TGTGCCAGCAGTGCCCGAAGGGCAGGGTGGAATGGCTACACCTTC	CASSARRAGWNGYTF
TRBD2	once	TRBV13	TRBJ2-2	TGTGCCAGCAGCCCTGGGACTAGCGGATCCGCCGGGGAGCTGTTTTTT	CASSPGTSGSAGELFF
NA	once	TRBV5-5	TRBJ2-7	TGTGCCAGCAGCTCCATCCCTGGAGACTACGAGCAGTACTTC	CASSSIPGDYEQYF
TRBD1	NA	TRBV28	TRBJ2-4	TGTGCCAGCAGTTCCACGAGGACAGGGGGAAACATTCAGTACTTC	CASSSTRTGGNIQYF